These 7 T cell receptor beta chains were all obtained from the same sample, sequenced in a study of blood T cell repertoires in COVID-19. The table came from immunoSEQ multiplex PCR; TCRdb's copy has only in-frame clones and leaves some out. The sample consists of around 180,000 clones, around 82% of them appearing once. The sample consisted of peripheral blood. All receptors come from a woman aged 80 or over with acute or convalescent COVID-19.

In its sample, this clone was seen once. The CDR3, as DNA: TGTGCCATCAGTGAGTCGTCGGGGGGGAAACACGAGCAGTACTTC. Protein: CAISESSGGKHEQYF. V gene TRBV10-3 combines with J gene TRBJ2-7, with 8 bases matching TRBD2. This CDR3 region has 15 residues. After removal of 0 bases from V and 5 bases from J, the junction contained 6 bases not matched to a gene. Germline loops: CDR1 ENHRY, CDR2 SYGVKD.

V and J are TRBV7-9 and TRBJ1-1; 10 bases fit TRBD1. CDR3 length: 16 residues. Trimming took 5 bases from V and 3 from J; bases not matched to a gene: 9. CDR1 and CDR2 from the germline V gene are SEHNR and FQNEAQ (reference sequence). The CDR3 sequence is CASSTDRGQSYTEAFF. The CDR3 bases are TGTGCCAGCAGCACCGACAGGGGGCAAAGTTACACTGAAGCTTTCTTT.

In this sample, this clone turned up a few times. The chain joins TRBV3-1 (or the pseudogene TRBV3-2) to TRBJ2-2; D not certain. Trimming stripped 4 bases from V and 1 base from J, with 7 bases between. CDR1 and CDR2 (germline): LGHDT, YNNKEL (reference sequence). This CDR3 comprises 14 residues. CDR3 region: CASSRGRNTGELFF. CDR3 nucleotide sequence: TGTGCCAGCAGCCGAGGCAGGAACACCGGGGAGCTGTTTTTT.

The V call is TRBV6-5, the J call TRBJ2-1; 10 positions match TRBD2. This CDR3 spans 15 amino acids. The junction had 9 bases not matched to a gene; V was cut back by 6 bases and J by 7 bases. Germline V CDR1 and CDR2: MNHEY, SVGAGI. The CDR3 loop is CASRAASGSYNEQFF. The CDR3 DNA sequence: TGTGCCAGCAGGGCCGCTAGCGGGAGCTATAATGAGCAGTTCTTC.

The chain has TRBV7-2 and TRBJ2-3; TRBD2 aligns across 9 bases. The V and J ends lost 1 base and 5 bases, in that order; junction bases with no gene match: 7. The CDR3 runs to 16 residues. The germline CDR1 and CDR2 sequences are SGHTA and FQGNSA. The CDR3 sequence: CASSLGGGGAGDTQYF. As DNA, the CDR3 is TGTGCCAGCAGCTTAGGTGGCGGGGGGGCTGGAGATACGCAGTATTTT.

The rearrangement uses TRBV3-1 (or the pseudogene TRBV3-2) and TRBJ2-3; 12 bases match TRBD2. The germline CDR1 and CDR2 sequences are LGHDT and YNNKEL (reference sequence). The V gene end was trimmed by 6 bases and the J gene end by 3 bases; junction bases not matched to a gene: 10. The CDR3 is 17 residues long. CDR3 in amino acids: CASSSTTSGRATDTQYF. The CDR3, as DNA: TGTGCCAGCAGTTCCACGACTAGCGGGAGAGCGACAGATACGCAGTATTTT.

The sample holds a few counts of this clone. The rearrangement links TRBV29-1 to TRBJ1-1; D gene uncertain. Germline V gene data show CDR1 as SQVTM and CDR2 as ANQGSEA. The germline V and J ends were trimmed by 5 bases and 1 base, with 14 bases remaining between them. The CDR3 sequence is 14 residues long. CDR3 sequence (DNA): TGCAGCGTTAAGAGGATTACGAGGAACACTGAAGCTTTCTTT. Protein product: CSVKRITRNTEAFF.